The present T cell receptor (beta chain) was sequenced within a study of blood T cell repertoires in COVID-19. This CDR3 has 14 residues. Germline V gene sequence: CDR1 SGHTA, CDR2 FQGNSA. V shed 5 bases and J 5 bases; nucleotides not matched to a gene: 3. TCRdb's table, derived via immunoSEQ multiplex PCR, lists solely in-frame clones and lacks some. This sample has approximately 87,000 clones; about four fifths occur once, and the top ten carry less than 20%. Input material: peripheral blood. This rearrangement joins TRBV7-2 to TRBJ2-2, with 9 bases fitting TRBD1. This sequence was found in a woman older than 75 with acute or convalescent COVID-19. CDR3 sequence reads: CASSPGTGTGELFF. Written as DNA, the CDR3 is TGTGCCAGCAGCCCCGGGACAGGGACCGGGGAGCTGTTTTTT.